Following are 6 T cell receptor beta chains from one sample sequenced in a study of naive and memory T cell subsets. An equimolar mix of two oligonucleotides served as the beta constant-region primer for TRBC1 and TRBC2. One entry per CDR3 protein, called by TCRdb with MiXCR from the UMI-ligation and nested PCR reads. The sample records tens of thousands of distinct CDR3 sequences, roughly 7.3% being singletons. Sequencing was done on a sample of central memory CD4+ T cells from blood. These receptor sequences come from a human donor in good health.

The rearrangement joins TRBV12-3 or TRBV12-4 to TRBJ2-7, with TRBD1 as a possible D gene (5 bases). This CDR3 is built from 14 residues. Trimming cost V 2 bases and J 4 bases, with 12 bases left between them. The CDR3 region is CASSLIGQTYEQYF. CDR3 sequence (DNA): TGTGCCAGCAGTTTAATCGGACAAACATACGAGCAGTACTTC.

This clonotype has ten or more counts. The chain recombines TRBV14 with TRBJ2-1; a weak D match, TRBD2 (5 bases). The germline V and J ends were trimmed by 1 base and 0 bases, with 16 bases remaining between them. The CDR3 spans 18 residues. CDR1 and CDR2 from the germline V gene are SGHDN and FVKESK. The CDR3 bases are TGTGCCAGCAGCCAAGCCTTGCGAGCGGCCAGCTCCTACAATGAGCAGTTCTTC. It codes for CASSQALRAASSYNEQFF.

The chain couples TRBV10-3 to TRBJ2-7; D might be TRBD1 (5 bases). The germline V and J ends were trimmed by 6 bases and 5 bases, with 20 bases remaining between them. Germline lookup yields CDR1 ENHRY and CDR2 SYGVKD. The length of the CDR3 is 15 residues. The CDR3 loop reads CAISRMGQGLDEQYF. Here the CDR3 DNA reads TGTGCCATCAGCCGAATGGGGCAAGGGCTTGACGAGCAGTACTTC.

This clonotype was counted many times. The chain joins TRBV6-2 or TRBV6-3 to TRBJ1-5; 8 bases are a match to TRBD1. The CDR3 runs 17 residues. Germline V gene lookup returns CDR1 MNHEY and CDR2 SVGEGT. V was pared by 0 bases and J by 1 base, with 5 bases of the junction left unmatched. The chain's CDR3 is CASSYSTYRGSNQPQHF. CDR3 DNA: TGTGCCAGCAGTTACTCGACCTACAGGGGGAGCAATCAGCCCCAGCATTTT.

This chain links TRBV6-2 or TRBV6-3 with TRBJ2-7, with 7 bases aligning to TRBD1. Germline trimming cut 5 bases from V and 1 base from J; bases unmatched to any gene: 11. The V gene's germline CDR1 is MNHEY and CDR2 SVGEGT. CDR3 length equals 16 residues. The CDR3 region is CASSGASGTASYEQYF. As DNA, the CDR3 is TGTGCCAGCAGTGGCGCCTCCGGGACAGCTTCCTACGAGCAGTACTTC.

V and J are TRBV7-2 and TRBJ2-1; either TRBD1 or TRBD2 may supply D (5 bases each). Trimming left V 2 bases short and J 12 bases short, with 17 bases between. The CDR3 loop spans 14 amino acids. Germline V gene data show CDR1 as SGHTA and CDR2 as FQGNSA. The chain's CDR3 is CASSLTGAGVVQFF. The DNA of the CDR3 is TGTGCCAGCAGCTTAACCGGGGCCGGTGTGGTGCAGTTCTTC.